The next 29 T cell receptor beta chains were all read from a single sample in a study of control samples from healthy donors and cancer patients. Generated by immunoSEQ multiplex PCR, the TCRdb table keeps only in-frame clones and is missing some. The table lists 120,000 or so clones, approximately 90% of them singletons. The sample comprised blood. The receptors here all came from a young man in good health.

The V call is TRBV5-6, the J call TRBJ2-7; TRBD1 matches at 11 bases. V was pared by 4 bases and J by 3 bases, with 6 bases of the junction left unmatched. Per germline, CDR1 SGHDT and CDR2 YYEEEE. CDR3 length: 15 amino acids. The DNA for the CDR3 is TGTGCCAGCAGCCGTGTCGGGACAGGGGGCTACGAGCAGTACTTC. Protein sequence: CASSRVGTGGYEQYF.

The V and J genes are TRBV23-1 and TRBJ1-2, with 7 bases fitting TRBD1. TRBV23-1 is known as an ORF, though its function is uncertain. V was pared by 7 bases and J by 4 bases, with 12 bases of the junction left unmatched. The CDR3 length is 15 residues. CDR3 in amino acids: CASIPRGRGLYGYTF. DNA of the CDR3: TGCGCCAGCATTCCCCGTGGGAGGGGGCTCTATGGCTACACCTTC.

The V call is TRBV5-1, the J call TRBJ1-2, with D unclear. V lost 0 bases and J lost 4, with 10 bases in between. The CDR3 spans 14 residues. CDR1 and CDR2 (germline): SGHRS, YFSETQ. CDR3 protein: CASSLAGESYGYTF. CDR3 sequence (DNA): TGCGCCAGCAGCTTGGCTGGTGAGAGCTATGGCTACACCTTC. Complete variable domain (other parts from reference TRBV5-1 and TRBJ1-2): KAGVTQTPRYLIKTRGQQVTLSCSPISGHRSVSWYQQTPGQGLQFLFEYFSETQRNKGNFPGRFSGRQFSNSRSEMNVSTLELGDSALYLCASSLAGESYGYTFGSGTRLTVV.

The CDR3 sequence: CASSFPSGGAVNEQFF. CDR3 nucleotide sequence: TGTGCCAGCAGCTTTCCTAGCGGGGGGGCTGTAAATGAGCAGTTCTTC. The V call is TRBV5-8, the J call TRBJ2-1; TRBD2 agrees at 12 bases. Germline V gene lookup returns CDR1 SGHTS and CDR2 YDEGEE. Losses at the gene ends were 2 bases for V and 7 bases for J; bases not matched to a gene: 7. CDR3 length equals 16 residues.

V is TRBV30 and J is TRBJ1-6; the D gene is possibly TRBD1 (5 bases). The CDR3 totals 14 residues. Trimming removed 0 bases at V and 9 bases at J, with 12 bases between. Looked up from germline, CDR1 is GTSNPN and CDR2 is SVGIG (reference sequence). CDR3 sequence (DNA): TGTGCCTGGAGTGTAATGCCAGGGAGTTCACCCCTCCACTTT. This gives the protein CAWSVMPGSSPLHF.

The V gene is TRBV5-1, the J gene TRBJ1-6, with TRBD1 as a possible D gene (6 bases). V was clipped by 0 bases and J by 3 bases, with 13 bases between them. CDR1 SGHRS and CDR2 YFSETQ come from the germline V gene. The CDR3 spans 17 residues. The CDR3 nucleotides read TGCGCCAGCAGCTTGGAGTCGGGGGCTGGCTATAATTCACCCCTCCACTTT. Translating it yields CASSLESGAGYNSPLHF.

This chain joins TRBV5-1 and TRBJ2-5, with 10 bases fitting TRBD1. The CDR3 totals 16 residues. V dropped 4 bases and J dropped 1; count of bases not matched to a gene: 7. The germline gives CDR1 SGHRS, CDR2 YFSETQ. CDR3 sequence: CASSRGTGVSQETQYF. CDR3 coding DNA: TGCGCCAGCAGCCGAGGGACAGGGGTTTCCCAAGAGACCCAGTACTTC.

Only a few counts were recorded for this clone. The sample contains more than one DNA sequence encoding this CDR3. CDR3 protein: CASSPAADTQYF. In DNA form, the CDR3 reads TGTGCCAGCAGTCCCGCCGCAGATACGCAGTATTTT. The rearrangement links TRBV11-2 to TRBJ2-3, with no clear D. Looked up from germline, CDR1 is SGHAT and CDR2 is FQNNGV. The CDR3 spans 12 residues. V shed 6 bases and J shed 4 bases, with 8 bases lying between them.

The rearrangement joins TRBV7-3 to TRBJ1-5; D call uncertain. Germline CDR1 and CDR2: SGHTA and FQGTGA. There are 13 residues in the CDR3. Trimming shortened V by 2 bases and J by 7 bases, and 9 bases separated the two germline ends. CDR3 coding DNA: TGTGCCAGCAGCTTATGCCCCAGGCAGCCCCAGCATTTT. Translated, it gives CASSLCPRQPQHF.

The chain links TRBV29-1 to TRBJ1-2; possible D gene TRBD1, 5 bases. The CDR3 contains 12 residues. V lost 6 bases and J 6 bases, leaving 14 bases between the germline ends. Germline V gene data show CDR1 as SQVTM and CDR2 as ANQGSEA. The CDR3 region is CSVSRGSDGYTF. The CDR3 nucleotides are TGCAGCGTAAGTCGGGGGTCGGATGGCTACACCTTC.

CDR3 residues: CALAGGNQETQYF. CDR3 DNA: TGTGCCTTAGCGGGGGGAAACCAAGAGACCCAGTACTTC. The chain links TRBV30 to TRBJ2-5, with 10 bases lining up with TRBD2. The J segment lost 0 bases and the V segment lost 7 bases, leaving 2 bases of the junction unmatched. This CDR3 has 13 amino acids. From germline, CDR1 is GTSNPN and CDR2 SVGIG (reference sequence). The variable domain in full, with the rest retrieved from reference TRBV30 and TRBJ2-5, is SQTIHQWPATLVQPVGSPLSLECTVEGTSNPNLYWYRQAAGRGLQLLFYSVGIGQISSEVPQNLSASRPQDRQFILSSKKLLLSDSGFYLCALAGGNQETQYFGPGTRLLVL.

This clone showed up just once. The rearrangement joins TRBV11-1 to TRBJ1-1, with no clear D. With 6 bases removed from V and 0 bases from J, the gap between germline ends came to 17 bases. The CDR3 is 16 residues long. Germline V gene data show CDR1 as SGHAT and CDR2 as FQDESV (reference sequence). The CDR3, as DNA: TGTGCCAGCAGATCTCCATCCACCCCGGTGAACACTGAAGCTTTCTTT. As protein: CASRSPSTPVNTEAFF.

The V call is TRBV29-1, the J call TRBJ1-1; TRBD1 is a possible D gene (6 bases). This CDR3 spans 14 amino acids. Germline-derived CDR1 and CDR2 are SQVTM and ANQGSEA. V lost 4 bases, J lost 1 base, and 13 bases lay in between. CDR3 residues: CSVVGGLGNTEAFF. The CDR3 DNA sequence: TGCAGCGTTGTAGGGGGGTTGGGGAACACTGAAGCTTTCTTT.

This clone appeared a single time. J is TRBJ2-6 and V is TRBV7-9; D not resolved. Germline lookup yields CDR1 SEHNR and CDR2 FQNEAQ (reference sequence). This CDR3 has 15 amino acids. Trimming left V 5 bases short and J 0 bases short, with 8 bases between. CDR3 nucleotides: TGTGCCAGCAGCCCTACAGCCTCTGGGGCCAACGTCCTGACTTTC. This sequence encodes CASSPTASGANVLTF.

The J gene is TRBJ2-7, the V gene TRBV30; 8 positions match TRBD1. The CDR3 is made up of 13 amino acids. In germline, CDR1 is GTSNPN, CDR2 SVGIG (reference sequence). Germline trimming cut 1 base from V and 2 bases from J; bases unmatched to any gene: 1. CDR3 sequence: CAWSGQGPYEQYF. The DNA of the CDR3 is TGTGCCTGGAGTGGACAGGGGCCCTACGAGCAGTACTTC.

The rearrangement links TRBV7-8 to TRBJ1-2; D possibly corresponds to TRBD1 (5 bases). Germline V lookup: CDR1 SGHVS, CDR2 FQNEAQ. Trimming shortened V by 5 bases and J by 1 base, and 8 bases separated the two germline ends. The CDR3 loop spans 13 amino acids. The CDR3: CASSPDSNYGYTF. As DNA, the CDR3 is TGTGCCAGCAGCCCAGACAGTAACTATGGCTACACCTTC.

V is TRBV21-1 and J is TRBJ1-5; the listed D gene, TRBD1, was not tested against the DNA. TRBV21-1 is a pseudogene segment. The CDR3 sequence is 13 residues long. The CDR3 protein is CASSTRGNQPQHF. DNA for the CDR3: TGTGCCAGCAGCACCAGGGGTAATCAGCCCCAGCATTTT.

V and J are TRBV30 and TRBJ1-1; no clear D gene. Looked up from germline, CDR1 is GTSNPN and CDR2 is SVGIG (reference sequence). CDR3 size: 14 residues. V shed 0 bases and J shed 7 bases, with 15 bases lying between them. This CDR3 reads CAWSVWPEKREAFF. CDR3 DNA sequence: TGTGCCTGGAGTGTTTGGCCCGAGAAGCGTGAAGCTTTCTTT.

This sequence joins TRBV5-1 and TRBJ1-5; D is undetermined. Germline lookup yields CDR1 SGHRS and CDR2 YFSETQ. The V gene lost 1 base and the J gene lost 2 bases, with 16 bases spanning the gap. This CDR3 comprises 17 residues. This CDR3 reads CASSLNPEGPGNQPQHF. Written as DNA, the CDR3 is TGCGCCAGCAGCTTGAATCCCGAAGGGCCCGGCAATCAGCCCCAGCATTTT.

This chain links TRBV3-1 (or the pseudogene TRBV3-2) with TRBJ1-3, with 7 nucleotides matching TRBD1. The germline V gene has CDR1 LGHDT and CDR2 YNNKEL (reference sequence). This CDR3 region has 17 residues. V was clipped by 2 bases and J by 4 bases; unmatched bases: 11. The chain's CDR3 is CASSQSHTGAGGNTIYF. CDR3 sequence (DNA): TGTGCCAGCAGCCAATCCCATACAGGGGCGGGCGGAAACACCATATATTTT.

This clone was counted once. The chain recombines TRBV3-1 (or the pseudogene TRBV3-2) with TRBJ2-3; 9 positions agree with TRBD2. Trimming removed 0 bases from V and 2 bases from J; junction bases left unmatched: 3. CDR1 is LGHDT and CDR2 is YNNKEL in the germline V gene (reference sequence). The CDR3 is 16 amino acids. The CDR3 region is CASSQDPSGATDTQYF. As DNA, the CDR3 is TGTGCCAGCAGCCAAGATCCTAGCGGGGCCACAGATACGCAGTATTTT.

V is TRBV30 and J is TRBJ1-5; 10 positions match TRBD1. J was trimmed by 7 bases and V by 3 bases; bases with no gene match: 6. The CDR3 covers 14 residues. Germline V gene data show CDR1 as GTSNPN and CDR2 as SVGIG (reference sequence). The CDR3 sequence: CAWSGTGDEQPQHF. The CDR3 DNA reads TGTGCCTGGAGCGGGACAGGGGATGAACAGCCCCAGCATTTT.

V usage is TRBV7-2 and J usage is TRBJ2-3; D unresolved. This CDR3 contains 14 residues. Per the germline V gene, CDR1 is SGHTA and CDR2 is FQGNSA. V was cut by 5 bases and J by 3 bases, with 12 bases left in between. This CDR3 is CASSQSVVTDTQYF. CDR3 nucleotide sequence: TGTGCCAGCAGCCAGAGCGTGGTTACAGATACGCAGTATTTT.

The rearrangement links TRBV4-2 to TRBJ1-1, with unresolved D. Germline-derived CDR1 and CDR2 are LGHNA and YNFKEQ. V lost 4 bases and J lost 1, with 7 bases in between. The CDR3 has 13 amino acids. CDR3 coding DNA: TGTGCCAGCAGCCGCGGAGGGAACACTGAAGCTTTCTTT. Translation gives CASSRGGNTEAFF.

The chain joins TRBV15 to TRBJ1-1; 8 nucleotides align to TRBD1. In germline, CDR1 is LNHNV, CDR2 YYDKDF (reference sequence). This CDR3 is 14 amino acids long. V shed 5 bases and J 7 bases; nucleotides not matched to a gene: 9. CDR3 in DNA: TGTGCCACCAGCGTATTAGGACAGGGAAGTGAAGCTTTCTTT. It yields the protein CATSVLGQGSEAFF. Complete variable domain (other parts from reference TRBV15 and TRBJ1-1): DAMVIQNPRYQVTQFGKPVTLSCSQTLNHNVMYWYQQKSSQAPKLLFHYYDKDFNNEADTPDNFQSRRPNTSFCFLDIRSPGLGDTAMYLCATSVLGQGSEAFFGQGTRLTVV.

V and J are TRBV7-9 and TRBJ2-1; possible D gene TRBD2, 5 bases. Germline lookup yields CDR1 SEHNR and CDR2 FQNEAQ (reference sequence). The V end was cut by 6 bases, the J end by 10 bases, with 13 bases between. CDR3 length: 12 residues. Written as DNA, the CDR3 is TGTGCCAGCAGTTCCCTAGCCGACGAGCAGTTCTTC. Translation: CASSSLADEQFF.

CDR3 coding DNA: TGTGCCAGCAGCTTGGGGACAGGGGGCCTTAATGAAAAACTGTTTTTT. Residues: CASSLGTGGLNEKLFF. V and J are TRBV7-9 and TRBJ1-4; TRBD1 matches 12 bases. Germline V CDR1 and CDR2: SEHNR, FQNEAQ (reference sequence). CDR3 length equals 16 residues. Losses at the gene ends were 3 bases for V and 4 bases for J; bases not matched to a gene: 3.

This chain connects TRBV7-9 to TRBJ2-5; D is undetermined. CDR1 and CDR2 from the germline V gene are SEHNR and FQNEAQ (reference sequence). V shed 3 bases and J shed 4 bases, with 9 bases lying between them. The CDR3 consists of 13 residues. CDR3 DNA: TGTGCCAGCAGCTTTGAGATGGTAGAGACCCAGTACTTC. This sequence encodes CASSFEMVETQYF.

The J gene is TRBJ2-6, the V gene TRBV19; D gene unclear. The germline gives CDR1 LNHDA, CDR2 SQIVND (reference sequence). V was cut by 5 bases and J by 0 bases, with 11 bases left in between. The CDR3 spans 16 residues. The CDR3 DNA sequence: TGTGCCAGTAGTGTGGTCCGGACCTCTGGGGCCAACGTCCTGACTTTC. Protein: CASSVVRTSGANVLTF.